This TCR beta chain was recovered during a study of T cell responses to AZD1222 COVID-19 vaccine. Study observations and caveats: Reports say nearly half of spike-specific TCRs go after unmutated variant regions.

Details on this clone: Its specificity is unknown.

Assay used: immunoSEQ multiplex PCR; TCRdb lists only in-frame clones, some missing. The sample carries approximately 60,000 clones, around nine tenths recorded once. The CDR3 runs to 12 residues. With 7 bases removed from V and 5 bases from J, the gap between germline ends came to 13 bases. From germline, CDR1 is SQVTM and CDR2 ANQGSEA. This sample comprised peripheral blood, obtained 28 days after the second AZD1222 dose. The source is an adult who received the AZD1222 COVID-19 vaccine. The chain has TRBV29-1 and TRBJ2-3; TRBD2 is a possible D gene (5 bases). The CDR3 is CSGRTEGDTQYF. The DNA for the CDR3 is TGCAGCGGTCGGACTGAGGGAGATACGCAGTATTTT.